The T cell receptor beta chain described here comes from a study of blood T cells in healthy people across ages. General study results and limits: Aged donors had fewer naive CD4+ cells and lower diversity than long-lived donors.

A note on this clonotype: The antigen is not known.

The J segment lost 7 bases and the V segment lost 8 bases, leaving 6 bases of the junction unmatched. The CDR3 covers 13 residues. Germline CDR1 SQVTM, CDR2 ANQGSEA. A J-beta primer mix and a sample-barcoded 5' primer were used in a second PCR of roughly 6 to 12 cycles. TCRdb itself ran the 5' RACE reads through MiXCR, one entry per CDR3 protein. The sample consists of about 640,000 distinct CDR3 sequences, roughly three fifths of them appearing once. The rearrangement links TRBV29-1 to TRBJ2-1, with 12 bases lining up with TRBD2. This receptor was identified in a man between 60 and 70 years old in good health. The sequencing input was blood. The CDR3 spells CSSTSGGQNEQFF. CDR3 DNA: TGCAGCTCGACTAGCGGGGGCCAGAATGAGCAGTTCTTC.